These 31 T cell receptor beta chains share one sample of origin, sequenced in a study of blood T cell repertoires in COVID-19 (dated by TCRdb to the early 2020s). The library was built by means of the immunoSEQ multiplex PCR assay. Here the immuneACCESS table is served through TCRdb, limited to in-frame sequences with V and J called. Missing clones are a known gap in these copies; in checked studies unresolved V genes cover under half, and the rest lacks a known reason. For this sample there are 200,000 to 250,000 clones; 80% to 90% appear just once. The top ten hold around a sixth of the sample. What was sequenced was peripheral blood. These receptors were taken from an elderly woman with active or convalescent COVID-19.

This chain uses TRBV7-2 with TRBJ1-6; 10 bases map to TRBD1. Germline assignment: CDR1 SGHTA and CDR2 FQGNSA. The CDR3 runs to 17 residues. V was pared by 2 bases and J by 6 bases, with 7 bases of the junction left unmatched. CDR3 residues: CASSLSGQGNLNSPLHF. CDR3 DNA sequence: TGTGCCAGCAGCTTATCGGGACAGGGGAATCTTAATTCACCCCTCCACTTT.

This clone was detected only once. The chain combines TRBV6-5 with TRBJ1-4; D might be TRBD1 (5 bases). The CDR3 runs to 14 residues. Trimming shortened V by 6 bases and J by 5 bases, and 13 bases separated the two germline ends. Germline CDR1 and CDR2: MNHEY and SVGAGI. DNA for the CDR3: TGTGCCAGCAGAACCAATGGGGGGAATGAAAAACTGTTTTTT. This gives the protein CASRTNGGNEKLFF.

This chain joins TRBV24-1 and TRBJ2-7; TRBD1 aligns across 8 bases. The CDR3 contains 16 residues. Unmatched junction bases numbered 9, after V lost 4 bases and J lost 2 bases. Germline assignment: CDR1 KGHDR and CDR2 SFDVKD. The CDR3 coding sequence is TGTGCCACCAGTGACCCATCGACAGGGGAGGCCTACGAGCAGTACTTC. It yields the protein CATSDPSTGEAYEQYF.

The chain joins TRBV5-1 to TRBJ1-4; no firm D call. This CDR3 region has 15 residues. Between the trimmed V and J ends, which lost 5 bases and 0 bases, there was a span of 11 bases. The germline V gene has CDR1 SGHRS and CDR2 YFSETQ. CDR3 residues: CASRREGTTNEKLFF. In nucleotides, the CDR3 is TGCGCCAGCAGGCGGGAGGGTACAACTAATGAAAAACTGTTTTTT.

The gene calls are TRBV4-1 and TRBJ2-3; tentatively, D is TRBD2 (6 bases). Trimming removed 2 bases from V and 3 bases from J, with 9 bases in between. Germline CDR1 and CDR2: MGHRA and YSYEKL. CDR3 length: 14 residues. CDR3 sequence: CASSQTSSTDTQYF. DNA for the CDR3: TGCGCCAGCAGCCAAACTAGCTCGACAGATACGCAGTATTTT.

This clone was seen a single time. The V and J genes are TRBV29-1 and TRBJ2-7; a weak D match, TRBD1 (6 bases). Trimming shortened V by 4 bases and J by 5 bases, and 18 bases separated the two germline ends. This CDR3 contains 14 residues. The germline V gene encodes CDR1 SQVTM and CDR2 ANQGSEA. In nucleotides, the CDR3 is TGCAGCGTTGCGTCCCAGGGGTTCAGGCACGAGCAGTACTTC. Amino acids: CSVASQGFRHEQYF.

The chain combines TRBV5-8 with TRBJ2-1; the match to TRBD2 covers 8 bases. V was pared by 1 base and J by 4 bases, with 7 bases of the junction left unmatched. Germline CDR1 is SGHTS and CDR2 is YDEGEE. This CDR3 comprises 16 residues. Here the CDR3 reads CASSLRSLAGYNEQFF. Written as DNA, the CDR3 is TGTGCCAGCAGCTTGAGGTCGCTAGCGGGTTACAATGAGCAGTTCTTC.

The chain links TRBV12-3 or TRBV12-4 to TRBJ1-5, with D possibly TRBD1 on 5 matching bases. Deletions cut 6 bases from V and 6 bases from J, with 12 bases between. The CDR3 has 13 amino acids. The CDR3 is CASSLGGTQPQHF. The CDR3, as DNA: TGTGCCAGCAGCCTGGGGGGAACTCAGCCCCAGCATTTT.

V and J are TRBV7-3 and TRBJ1-2, with 7 nucleotides matching TRBD1. This CDR3 region has 15 residues. The V and J ends lost 4 bases and 4 bases, in that order; junction bases with no gene match: 9. The germline CDR1 and CDR2 sequences are SGHTA and FQGTGA. The CDR3 spells CASSSGQAGVYGYTF. The CDR3, as DNA: TGTGCCAGCAGCTCCGGACAGGCTGGGGTCTATGGCTACACCTTC.

This sequence joins TRBV7-2 and TRBJ2-7; D remains ambiguous. Trimming removed 5 bases from V and 3 bases from J, with 14 bases in between. The CDR3 runs 14 residues. The germline gives CDR1 SGHTA, CDR2 FQGNSA. The CDR3 protein is CASSQPSGLYEQYF. The CDR3 DNA follows: TGTGCCAGCAGCCAACCAAGTGGCCTCTACGAGCAGTACTTC.

A single count supports this clone. The chain links TRBV7-8 to TRBJ1-3; the D is unclear. V was pared by 1 base and J by 2 bases, with 9 bases between. Per the germline V gene, CDR1 is SGHVS and CDR2 is FQNEAQ. This CDR3 region has 15 residues. CDR3 DNA sequence: TGTGCCAGCAGCTTAGACGGCAGCGCTGGAAACACCATATATTTT. Translated: CASSLDGSAGNTIYF.

This clone occurred once. This chain joins TRBV3-1 (or the pseudogene TRBV3-2) and TRBJ1-1, with TRBD1 matching over 7 bases. CDR3 length: 14 amino acids. With 4 bases clipped from V and 2 bases from J, the junction kept 4 bases outside the gene matches. From germline, CDR1 is LGHDT and CDR2 YNNKEL (reference sequence). CDR3 sequence (DNA): TGTGCCAGCAGCCCAGGACAGGCAAACACTGAAGCTTTCTTT. This gives the protein CASSPGQANTEAFF.

The rearrangement links TRBV28 to TRBJ1-4; 8 positions match TRBD1. The CDR3 covers 21 residues. The V gene's germline CDR1 is MDHEN and CDR2 SYDVKM. V lost 2 bases, J lost 0 bases, and 17 bases stayed unmatched. This CDR3 reads CASSLDRGRGRGYATNEKLFF. The DNA of the CDR3 is TGTGCCAGCAGTTTAGACAGGGGTAGGGGTAGAGGCTACGCAACTAATGAAAAACTGTTTTTT.

V is TRBV6-5 and J is TRBJ2-7; TRBD1 agrees at 7 bases. This CDR3 contains 14 residues. The germline CDR1 and CDR2 sequences are MNHEY and SVGAGI. CDR3 region: CATKRQGFNYEQYF. DNA for the CDR3: TGTGCAACAAAGCGACAGGGCTTTAACTACGAGCAGTACTTC.

This chain joins TRBV10-3 and TRBJ2-1; 7 nucleotides match TRBD2. The CDR3 is 12 residues long. The germline V gene has CDR1 ENHRY and CDR2 SYGVKD. Trimming at V came to 2 bases and at J to 10 bases, leaving 2 bases not matched to a gene. CDR3 loop: CAISERREEQFF. The CDR3 region has the DNA TGTGCCATCAGTGAGAGGCGGGAGGAGCAGTTCTTC.

V gene TRBV11-3 combines with J gene TRBJ2-7; 7 positions agree with TRBD1. J was trimmed by 5 bases and V by 3 bases; bases with no gene match: 7. The CDR3 contains 14 residues. CDR1 SGHNT and CDR2 YENEEA come from the germline V gene. CDR3 region: CASSLTGYGDEQYF. The CDR3 nucleotides are TGTGCCAGCAGCTTGACAGGGTATGGCGACGAGCAGTACTTC.

The chain employs TRBV27 and TRBJ2-7, with a tentative D call TRBD1 (6 bases). Trimming removed 5 bases from V and 3 bases from J, with 17 bases in between. Germline V CDR1 and CDR2: MNHEY, SMNVEV (reference sequence). The CDR3 contains 15 residues. Here the CDR3 reads CASSSKTGRFYEQYF. In DNA form, the CDR3 reads TGTGCCAGCAGTAGCAAGACAGGACGCTTCTACGAGCAGTACTTC.

The rearrangement joins TRBV7-2 to TRBJ2-3; 9 nucleotides line up with TRBD2. Germline V gives CDR1 SGHTA, CDR2 FQGNSA. V was pared by 7 bases and J by 4 bases, with 15 bases of the junction left unmatched. The CDR3 has 17 residues. The CDR3 coding sequence is TGTGCCAGCACCCTGCGTTGGGCTAGCGGGGCGGCAGATACGCAGTATTTT. Amino acids: CASTLRWASGAADTQYF.

V gene TRBV29-1 combines with J gene TRBJ2-6, with D perhaps matching TRBD2 (5 bases). V was trimmed by 5 bases and J by 3 bases, leaving 8 bases between them. The CDR3 spans 13 residues. The germline V gene encodes CDR1 SQVTM and CDR2 ANQGSEA. This CDR3 is CSVNRDGANVLTF. The CDR3 DNA is TGCAGCGTTAATCGGGATGGGGCCAACGTCCTGACTTTC.

This clone was counted once. J is TRBJ1-4 and V is TRBV3-1 (or the pseudogene TRBV3-2); possible D gene TRBD1, 6 bases. The CDR3 totals 16 residues. CDR1 LGHDT and CDR2 YNNKEL come from the germline V gene (reference sequence). Trimming pared 4 bases from V and 5 bases from J, leaving 17 bases between. The chain's CDR3 is CASSRKGGARNEKLFF. For the CDR3, the DNA is TGTGCCAGCAGCCGTAAGGGGGGGGCCAGGAATGAAAAACTGTTTTTT.

The chain is built from TRBV3-1 (or the pseudogene TRBV3-2) and TRBJ1-6; D might be TRBD1 (5 bases). V was trimmed by 2 bases and J by 7 bases, leaving 12 bases between them. Germline CDR1 reads LGHDT; CDR2 reads YNNKEL (reference sequence). The CDR3 has 15 residues. The CDR3 spells CASSQIGVRNSPLHF. CDR3 sequence (DNA): TGTGCCAGCAGCCAAATAGGGGTCAGAAATTCACCCCTCCACTTT.

The rearrangement uses TRBV28 and TRBJ2-7, with TRBD1 matching over 10 bases. CDR3 length equals 14 residues. The germline gives CDR1 MDHEN, CDR2 SYDVKM. The ends lost 6 bases at V and 1 base at J; junction bases unmatched: 3. CDR3 amino acids: CASRRGQGSYEQYF. CDR3 sequence (DNA): TGTGCCAGCAGGAGGGGACAGGGGTCCTACGAGCAGTACTTC.

For the CDR3, the DNA is TGTGCCAGCACCATCCTACAGGGGACTGAAGCTTTCTTT. Encoded protein: CASTILQGTEAFF. This rearrangement joins TRBV2 to TRBJ1-1; TRBD1 aligns across 7 bases. The V gene's germline CDR1 is SNHLY and CDR2 FYNNEI. V dropped 7 bases and J dropped 5; count of bases not matched to a gene: 7. This CDR3 is built from 13 residues. The whole variable domain, filled in from reference TRBV2 and TRBJ1-1, reads EPEVTQTPSHQVTQMGQEVILRCVPISNHLYFYWYRQILGQKVEFLVSFYNNEISEKSEIFDDQFSVERPDGSNFTLKIRSTKLEDSAMYFCASTILQGTEAFFGQGTRLTVV.

This chain uses TRBV30 with TRBJ1-4, with TRBD1 as a possible D gene (6 bases). V dropped 4 bases and J dropped 7 bases, with 13 bases sitting between them. Germline lookup yields CDR1 GTSNPN and CDR2 SVGIG (reference sequence). This CDR3 is 13 amino acids long. CDR3 sequence: CAWNPTGVEKLFF. CDR3 bases: TGTGCCTGGAACCCGACAGGAGTTGAAAAACTGTTTTTT. Drawing the rest from reference TRBV30 and TRBJ1-4, the complete variable domain is SQTIHQWPATLVQPVGSPLSLECTVEGTSNPNLYWYRQAAGRGLQLLFYSVGIGQISSEVPQNLSASRPQDRQFILSSKKLLLSDSGFYLCAWNPTGVEKLFFGSGTQLSVL.

CDR3 loop: CASSPTGSANYGYTF. CDR3 in DNA: TGTGCCAGCAGTCCTACAGGGAGTGCCAACTATGGCTACACCTTC. This rearrangement joins TRBV28 to TRBJ1-2; TRBD1 might be the D (6 bases). The CDR3 is 15 amino acids. Germline values: CDR1 MDHEN, CDR2 SYDVKM. V lost 5 bases and J lost 2, with 15 bases in between.

The chain links TRBV5-1 to TRBJ2-1; 11 bases fit TRBD2. This CDR3 contains 17 residues. Germline CDR1 is SGHRS and CDR2 is YFSETQ. Losses at the gene ends were 4 bases for V and 6 bases for J; bases not matched to a gene: 12. The CDR3 protein is CASSPGRGSGRANEQFF. DNA of the CDR3: TGCGCCAGCAGCCCGGGCCGTGGTAGCGGGAGGGCCAATGAGCAGTTCTTC. Using reference TRBV5-1 and TRBJ2-1 for the parts outside the CDR3, the full variable domain is KAGVTQTPRYLIKTRGQQVTLSCSPISGHRSVSWYQQTPGQGLQFLFEYFSETQRNKGNFPGRFSGRQFSNSRSEMNVSTLELGDSALYLCASSPGRGSGRANEQFFGPGTRLTVL.

The chain uses TRBV7-2 and TRBJ1-1, with D perhaps matching TRBD1 (5 bases). The CDR3 sequence is 16 residues long. Trimming pared 6 bases from V and 0 bases from J, leaving 17 bases between. CDR1 and CDR2 (germline): SGHTA, FQGNSA. For the CDR3, the DNA is TGTGCCAGCAGAATAGGAGGTTGGGGGGTGAACACTGAAGCTTTCTTT. This gives the protein CASRIGGWGVNTEAFF.

The V and J genes are TRBV7-9 and TRBJ2-1; tentatively, D is TRBD2 (6 bases). The CDR3 is made up of 16 amino acids. The V gene lost 4 bases and the J gene lost 1 base, with 14 bases spanning the gap. Germline V gene sequence: CDR1 SEHNR, CDR2 FQNEAQ (reference sequence). CDR3: CASSSSGGGSYNEQFF. The CDR3 DNA is TGTGCCAGCAGCTCCAGCGGTGGGGGGTCCTACAATGAGCAGTTCTTC.

The V call is TRBV7-9, the J call TRBJ1-2, with unresolved D. Germline V gene data show CDR1 as SEHNR and CDR2 as FQNEAQ (reference sequence). This CDR3 is built from 14 residues. Between the trimmed V and J ends, which lost 1 base and 4 bases, there was a span of 10 bases. CDR3 sequence reads: CASSLVVHPYGYTF. Here the CDR3 DNA reads TGTGCCAGCAGCTTAGTAGTTCACCCCTATGGCTACACCTTC.

This chain joins TRBV5-6 and TRBJ2-2; no firm D call. This CDR3 is built from 15 residues. Germline CDR1 reads SGHDT; CDR2 reads YYEEEE. V was clipped by 5 bases and J by 6 bases, with 17 bases between them. For the CDR3, the DNA is TGTGCCAGCAGTTATACGGTTTTCTCCCCCGGGGAGCTGTTTTTT. It yields the protein CASSYTVFSPGELFF. Supplemented by reference TRBV5-6 and TRBJ2-2, the full variable domain reads DAGVTQSPTHLIKTRGQQVTLRCSPKSGHDTVSWYQQALGQGPQFIFQYYEEEERQRGNFPDRFSGHQFPNYSSELNVNALLLGDSALYLCASSYTVFSPGELFFGEGSRLTVL.

The rearrangement joins TRBV15 to TRBJ1-2, with D tentatively TRBD1 (6 bases). The ends were cut back, 1 base at V and 7 bases at J, with 13 bases in the middle. Germline V gene data show CDR1 as LNHNV and CDR2 as YYDKDF (reference sequence). The length of the CDR3 is 14 residues. In DNA, the CDR3 is TGTGCCACCAGCAGAGCAGGGGCGGAAGTTGGCTACACCTTC. Protein product: CATSRAGAEVGYTF.